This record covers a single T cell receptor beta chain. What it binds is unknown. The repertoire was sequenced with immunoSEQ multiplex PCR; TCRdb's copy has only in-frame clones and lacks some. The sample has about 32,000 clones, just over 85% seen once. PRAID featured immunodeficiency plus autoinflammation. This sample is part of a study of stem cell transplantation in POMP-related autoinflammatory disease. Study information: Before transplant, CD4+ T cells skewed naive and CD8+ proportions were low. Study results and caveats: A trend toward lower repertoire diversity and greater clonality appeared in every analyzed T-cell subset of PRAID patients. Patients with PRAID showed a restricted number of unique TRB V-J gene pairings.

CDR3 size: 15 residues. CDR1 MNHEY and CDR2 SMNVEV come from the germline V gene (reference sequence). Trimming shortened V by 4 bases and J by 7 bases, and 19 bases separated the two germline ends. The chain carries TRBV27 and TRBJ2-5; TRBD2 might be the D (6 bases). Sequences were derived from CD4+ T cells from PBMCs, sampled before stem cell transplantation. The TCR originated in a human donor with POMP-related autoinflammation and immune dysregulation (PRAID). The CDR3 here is CASSSTTSRAGTQYF. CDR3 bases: TGTGCCAGCAGTTCCACTACTAGCCGGGCGGGGACCCAGTACTTC.